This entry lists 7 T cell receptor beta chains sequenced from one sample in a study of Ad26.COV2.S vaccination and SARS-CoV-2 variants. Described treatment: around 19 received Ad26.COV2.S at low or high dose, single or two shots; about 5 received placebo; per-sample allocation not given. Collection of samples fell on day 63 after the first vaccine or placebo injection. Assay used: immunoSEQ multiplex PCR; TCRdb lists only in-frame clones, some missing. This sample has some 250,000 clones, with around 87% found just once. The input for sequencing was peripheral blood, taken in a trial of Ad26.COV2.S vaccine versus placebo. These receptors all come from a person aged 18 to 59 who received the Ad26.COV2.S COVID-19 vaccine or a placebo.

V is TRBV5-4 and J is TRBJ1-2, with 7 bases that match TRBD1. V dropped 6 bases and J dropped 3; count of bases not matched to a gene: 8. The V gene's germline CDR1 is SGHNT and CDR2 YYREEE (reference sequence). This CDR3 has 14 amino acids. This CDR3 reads CASTAGGMYYGYTF. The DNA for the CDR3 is TGTGCCAGCACAGCAGGGGGGATGTACTATGGCTACACCTTC.

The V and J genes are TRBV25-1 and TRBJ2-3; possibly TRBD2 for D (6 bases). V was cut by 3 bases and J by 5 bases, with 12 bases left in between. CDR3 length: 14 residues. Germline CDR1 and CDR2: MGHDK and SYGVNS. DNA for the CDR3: TGTGCCAGCAGTGAGGAACTAGCCCTAGATACGCAGTATTTT. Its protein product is CASSEELALDTQYF.

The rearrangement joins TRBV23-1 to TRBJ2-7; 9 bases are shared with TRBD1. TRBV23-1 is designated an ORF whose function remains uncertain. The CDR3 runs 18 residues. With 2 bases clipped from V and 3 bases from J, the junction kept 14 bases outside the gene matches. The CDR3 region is CASSQPLQTGGLNYEQYF. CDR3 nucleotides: TGCGCCAGCAGTCAACCCCTCCAGACAGGGGGTTTGAACTACGAGCAGTACTTC.

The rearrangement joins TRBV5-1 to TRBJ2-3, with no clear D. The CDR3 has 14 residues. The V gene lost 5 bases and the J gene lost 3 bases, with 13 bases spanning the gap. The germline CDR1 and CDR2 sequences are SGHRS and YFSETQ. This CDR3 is CASSRGALTDTQYF. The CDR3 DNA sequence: TGCGCCAGCAGTCGTGGAGCGTTGACAGATACGCAGTATTTT.

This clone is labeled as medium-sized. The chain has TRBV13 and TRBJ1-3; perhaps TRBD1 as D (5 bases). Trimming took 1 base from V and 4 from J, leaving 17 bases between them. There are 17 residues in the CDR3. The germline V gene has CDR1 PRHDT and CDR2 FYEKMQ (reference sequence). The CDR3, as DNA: TGTGCCAGCAGCTTAGAAGAGGTTGGGGACTCCGGAAACACCATATATTTT. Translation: CASSLEEVGDSGNTIYF.

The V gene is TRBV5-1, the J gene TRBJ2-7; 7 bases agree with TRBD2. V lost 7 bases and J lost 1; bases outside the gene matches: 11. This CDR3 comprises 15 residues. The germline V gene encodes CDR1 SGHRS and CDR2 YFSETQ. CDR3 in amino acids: CASRMASGQSYEQYF. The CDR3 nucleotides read TGCGCCAGCCGGATGGCTAGCGGCCAATCCTACGAGCAGTACTTC. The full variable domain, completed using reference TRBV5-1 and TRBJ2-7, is KAGVTQTPRYLIKTRGQQVTLSCSPISGHRSVSWYQQTPGQGLQFLFEYFSETQRNKGNFPGRFSGRQFSNSRSEMNVSTLELGDSALYLCASRMASGQSYEQYFGPGTRLTVT.

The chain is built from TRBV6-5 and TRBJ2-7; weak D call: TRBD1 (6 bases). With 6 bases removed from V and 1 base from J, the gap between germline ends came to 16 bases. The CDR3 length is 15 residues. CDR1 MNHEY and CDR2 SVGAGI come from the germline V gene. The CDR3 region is CASSRAPGVSYEQYF. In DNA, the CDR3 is TGTGCCAGCAGCCGGGCCCCAGGGGTTTCCTACGAGCAGTACTTC.